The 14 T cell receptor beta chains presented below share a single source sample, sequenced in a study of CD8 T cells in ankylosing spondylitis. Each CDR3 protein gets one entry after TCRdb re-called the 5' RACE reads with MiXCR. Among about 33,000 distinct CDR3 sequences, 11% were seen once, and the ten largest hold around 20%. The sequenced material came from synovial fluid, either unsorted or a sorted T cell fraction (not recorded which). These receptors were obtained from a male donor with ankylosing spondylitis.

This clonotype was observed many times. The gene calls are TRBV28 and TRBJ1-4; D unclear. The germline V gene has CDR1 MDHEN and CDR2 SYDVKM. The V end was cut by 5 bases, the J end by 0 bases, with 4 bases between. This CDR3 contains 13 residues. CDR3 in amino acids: CASSLATNEKLFF. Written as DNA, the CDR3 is TGTGCCAGCAGTCTGGCAACTAATGAAAAACTGTTTTTT.

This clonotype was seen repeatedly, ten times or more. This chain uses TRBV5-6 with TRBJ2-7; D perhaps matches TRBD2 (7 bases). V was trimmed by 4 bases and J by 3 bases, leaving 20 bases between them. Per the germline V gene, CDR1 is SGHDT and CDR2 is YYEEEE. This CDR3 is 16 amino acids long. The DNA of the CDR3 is TGTGCCAGCAGCAGGGACGGGGGCGGGAGAGTCTACGAGCAGTACTTC. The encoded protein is CASSRDGGGRVYEQYF. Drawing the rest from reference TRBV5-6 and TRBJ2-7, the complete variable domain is DAGVTQSPTHLIKTRGQQVTLRCSPKSGHDTVSWYQQALGQGPQFIFQYYEEEERQRGNFPDRFSGHQFPNYSSELNVNALLLGDSALYLCASSRDGGGRVYEQYFGPGTRLTVT.

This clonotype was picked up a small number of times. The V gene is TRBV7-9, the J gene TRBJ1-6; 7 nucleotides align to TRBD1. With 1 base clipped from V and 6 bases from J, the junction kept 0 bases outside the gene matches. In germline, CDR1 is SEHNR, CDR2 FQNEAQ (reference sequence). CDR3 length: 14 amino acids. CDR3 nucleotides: TGTGCCAGCAGCTTAGGGGACAGTAATTCACCCCTCCACTTT. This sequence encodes CASSLGDSNSPLHF.

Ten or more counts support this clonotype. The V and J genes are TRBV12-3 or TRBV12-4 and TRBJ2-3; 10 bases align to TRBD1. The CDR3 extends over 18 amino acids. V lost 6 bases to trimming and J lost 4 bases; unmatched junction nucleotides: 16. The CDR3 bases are TGTGCCAGCAGATTCAAAAGGGGGGGACAGGGGACCCCAGATACGCAGTATTTT. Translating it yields CASRFKRGGQGTPDTQYF.

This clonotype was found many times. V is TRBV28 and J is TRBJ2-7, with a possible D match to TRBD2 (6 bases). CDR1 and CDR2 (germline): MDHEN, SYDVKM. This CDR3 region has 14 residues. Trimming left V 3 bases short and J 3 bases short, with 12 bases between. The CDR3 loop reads CASSFRGIVYEQYF. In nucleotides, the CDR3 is TGTGCCAGCAGTTTTCGCGGGATAGTCTACGAGCAGTACTTC.

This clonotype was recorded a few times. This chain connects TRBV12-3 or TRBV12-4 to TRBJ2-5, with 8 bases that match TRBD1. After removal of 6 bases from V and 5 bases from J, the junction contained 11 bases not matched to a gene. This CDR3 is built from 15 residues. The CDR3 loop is CASSPDRGWPETQYF. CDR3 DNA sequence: TGTGCCAGCAGCCCAGACAGGGGCTGGCCTGAGACCCAGTACTTC.

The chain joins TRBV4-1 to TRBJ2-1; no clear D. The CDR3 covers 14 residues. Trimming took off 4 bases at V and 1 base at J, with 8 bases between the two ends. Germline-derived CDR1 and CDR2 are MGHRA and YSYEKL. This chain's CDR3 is CASSRTGSYNEQFF. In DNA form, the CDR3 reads TGCGCCAGCAGCCGGACGGGTTCCTACAATGAGCAGTTCTTC.

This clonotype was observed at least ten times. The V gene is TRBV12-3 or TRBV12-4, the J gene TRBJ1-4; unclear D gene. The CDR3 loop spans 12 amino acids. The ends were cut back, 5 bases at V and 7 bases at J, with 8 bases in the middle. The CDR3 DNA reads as TGTGCCAGCAGTGATGCGGGTGAAAAACTGTTTTTT. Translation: CASSDAGEKLFF.

CDR3 loop: CASSYQGIVFPGELFF. The CDR3 DNA follows: TGTGCCAGCAGCTATCAGGGCATAGTCTTCCCCGGGGAGCTGTTTTTT. The chain joins TRBV7-9 to TRBJ2-2, with D perhaps TRBD1 (5 bases). With 4 bases removed from V and 6 bases from J, the gap between germline ends came to 18 bases. Germline CDR1 and CDR2: SEHNR and FQNEAQ (reference sequence). CDR3 size: 16 residues. The complete variable domain, with remaining parts taken from reference TRBV7-9 and TRBJ2-2, reads DTGVSQNPRHKITKRGQNVTFRCDPISEHNRLYWYRQTLGQGPEFLTYFQNEAQLEKSRLLSDRFSAERPKGSFSTLEIQRTEQGDSAMYLCASSYQGIVFPGELFFGEGSRLTVL.

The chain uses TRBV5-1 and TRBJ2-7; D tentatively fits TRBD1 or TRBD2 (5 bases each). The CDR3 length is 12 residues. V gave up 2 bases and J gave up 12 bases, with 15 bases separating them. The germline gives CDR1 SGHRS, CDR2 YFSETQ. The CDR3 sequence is CASSFGDGGRYF. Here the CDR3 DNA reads TGCGCCAGCAGCTTCGGGGATGGGGGTCGGTACTTC.

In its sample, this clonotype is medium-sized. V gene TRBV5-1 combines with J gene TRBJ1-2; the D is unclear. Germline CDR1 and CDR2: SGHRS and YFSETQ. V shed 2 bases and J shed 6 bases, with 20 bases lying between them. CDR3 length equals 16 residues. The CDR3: CASSFTYSGVPDGYTF. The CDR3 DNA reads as TGCGCCAGCAGCTTCACGTATTCCGGGGTGCCCGATGGCTACACCTTC. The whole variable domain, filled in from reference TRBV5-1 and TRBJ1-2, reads KAGVTQTPRYLIKTRGQQVTLSCSPISGHRSVSWYQQTPGQGLQFLFEYFSETQRNKGNFPGRFSGRQFSNSRSEMNVSTLELGDSALYLCASSFTYSGVPDGYTFGSGTRLTVV.

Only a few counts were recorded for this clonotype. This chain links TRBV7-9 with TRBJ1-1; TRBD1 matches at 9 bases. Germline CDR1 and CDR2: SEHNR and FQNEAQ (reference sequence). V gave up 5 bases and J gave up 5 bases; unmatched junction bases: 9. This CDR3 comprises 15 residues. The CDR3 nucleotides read TGTGCCAGCAGCGCCTCACAGGGGGCAGGGACTGAAGCTTTCTTT. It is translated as CASSASQGAGTEAFF.

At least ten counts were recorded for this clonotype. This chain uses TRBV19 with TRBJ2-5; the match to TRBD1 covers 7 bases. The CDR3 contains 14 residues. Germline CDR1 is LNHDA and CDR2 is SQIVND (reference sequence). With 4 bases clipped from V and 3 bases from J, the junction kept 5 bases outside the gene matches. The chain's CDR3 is CASSTPGTEETQYF. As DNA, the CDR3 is TGTGCCAGTAGTACGCCTGGGACAGAAGAGACCCAGTACTTC. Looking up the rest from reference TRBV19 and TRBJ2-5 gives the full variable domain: DGGITQSPKYLFRKEGQNVTLSCEQNLNHDAMYWYRQDPGQGLRLIYYSQIVNDFQKGDIAEGYSVSREKKESFPLTVTSAQKNPTAFYLCASSTPGTEETQYFGPGTRLLVL.

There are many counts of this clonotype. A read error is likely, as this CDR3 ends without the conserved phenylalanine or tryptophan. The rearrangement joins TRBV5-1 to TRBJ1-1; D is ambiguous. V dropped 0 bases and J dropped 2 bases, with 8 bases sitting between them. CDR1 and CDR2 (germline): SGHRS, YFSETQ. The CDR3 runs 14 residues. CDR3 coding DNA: TGCGCCAGCAGCTTGGTCGAAGCTAACACTGAAGCTTTCTCT. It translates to CASSLVEANTEAFS.